These T cell receptor beta chains were read from a single sample in a study of cytomegalovirus exposure and HLA in healthy donors. Here immunoSEQ multiplex PCR was the method, and the copy in TCRdb shows in-frame clones only, minus some. The profile shows about 160,000 clones, about three quarters of them singletons. The sequenced sample was PBMCs. These receptors came from a female donor in good health and CMV-seronegative. The CDR3 runs from the conserved cysteine through the conserved F or W. The D gene is left open where the match is weak. Clone size is given for some rows only: seen once, a few or many times, or a class if the clone is expanded.

j_gene: TRBJ2-5
v_gene: TRBV7-9
abundance: NA
d_gene: NA
CDR3nt: TGTGCCAGCAGCTTATGGACTTTACAAGAGACCCAGTACTTC
CDR3aa: CASSLWTLQETQYF

j_gene: TRBJ2-7
v_gene: TRBV7-2
abundance: once
d_gene: NA
CDR3nt: TGTGCCAGCAGCTTACCGGGAAGCTCCTACGAGCAGTACTTC
CDR3aa: CASSLPGSSYEQYF

j_gene: TRBJ2-3
v_gene: TRBV5-1
abundance: NA
d_gene: TRBD1
CDR3nt: TGCGCCAGCAGCTCCCGACAGGGGGCGGGAGATACGCAGTATTTT
CDR3aa: CASSSRQGAGDTQYF

j_gene: TRBJ2-7
v_gene: TRBV5-6
abundance: NA
d_gene: NA
CDR3nt: TGTGCCAGCAGCTTGGCCGGGGTGTACGAGCAGTACTTC
CDR3aa: CASSLAGVYEQYF

j_gene: TRBJ1-1
v_gene: TRBV9
abundance: NA
d_gene: NA
CDR3nt: TGTGCCAGCAGCACATCGACAGTTATCATGTCTGAAGCTTTCTTT
CDR3aa: CASSTSTVIMSEAFF

j_gene: TRBJ2-1
v_gene: TRBV21-1
abundance: NA
d_gene: NA
CDR3nt: TGTGCCAGCAGCCTACCCGGGACAGGGGCCTACAATGAGCAGTTCTTC
CDR3aa: CASSLPGTGAYNEQFF

j_gene: TRBJ1-2
v_gene: TRBV4-2
abundance: NA
d_gene: TRBD1
CDR3nt: TGTGCCAGCAGCCAAGAAACATATATCCCAGACAGGGGAGTAGATGGCTACACCTTC
CDR3aa: CASSQETYIPDRGVDGYTF

j_gene: TRBJ2-1
v_gene: TRBV7-2
abundance: NA
d_gene: TRBD2
CDR3nt: TGTGCCAGCAGCTTCCCCGGGACTAGCGAGATCTTC
CDR3aa: CASSFPGTSEIF

j_gene: TRBJ1-5
v_gene: TRBV2
abundance: few
d_gene: TRBD1
CDR3nt: TGTGCCAGCAGGGACAGGGACTTCTATAGCAATCAGCCCCAGCATTTT
CDR3aa: CASRDRDFYSNQPQHF

j_gene: TRBJ2-2
v_gene: TRBV5-1
abundance: few
d_gene: TRBD1
CDR3nt: TGCGCCAGCAGCTTCGGACAGGGGGGGAACACCGGGGAGCTGTTTTTT
CDR3aa: CASSFGQGGNTGELFF

j_gene: TRBJ2-7
v_gene: TRBV7-2
abundance: NA
d_gene: TRBD2
CDR3nt: TGTGCCAGCAGCCCTCCTGGCGGGAGGGCCGGGTACGAGCAGTACTTC
CDR3aa: CASSPPGGRAGYEQYF

j_gene: TRBJ2-7
v_gene: TRBV5-1
abundance: NA
d_gene: NA
CDR3nt: TGCGCCAGCAGCGGGGAGCAGGGGACCTACGAGCAGTACTTC
CDR3aa: CASSGEQGTYEQYF

j_gene: TRBJ1-3
v_gene: TRBV18
abundance: NA
d_gene: NA
CDR3nt: TGTGCCAGCTCCCCGGAAACAGGGAATTCAGGAAACACCATATATTTT
CDR3aa: CASSPETGNSGNTIYF

j_gene: TRBJ2-4
v_gene: TRBV5-8
abundance: NA
d_gene: NA
CDR3nt: TGTGCCAGCAGCCCAGCCCCAAACAGTCAGTACTTC
CDR3aa: CASSPAPNSQYF

j_gene: TRBJ2-5
v_gene: TRBV11-2
abundance: NA
d_gene: TRBD2
CDR3nt: TGTGCCAGCAGCTTAGGTCCCCTAGCGGGAGAGTTAGAGACCCAGTACTTC
CDR3aa: CASSLGPLAGELETQYF

j_gene: TRBJ2-5
v_gene: TRBV6-6
abundance: NA
d_gene: NA
CDR3nt: TGTGCCAGCAGTCCCGGAGAGACCCAGTACTTC
CDR3aa: CASSPGETQYF

j_gene: TRBJ2-7
v_gene: TRBV7-9
abundance: once
d_gene: NA
CDR3nt: TGTGCCAGCAGCCTACAGAGTTACGAGCAGTACTTC
CDR3aa: CASSLQSYEQYF

j_gene: TRBJ2-7
v_gene: TRBV6-6
abundance: once
d_gene: NA
CDR3nt: TGTGCCAGCAGAGAAACAGGAGCGGGCTACGAGCAGTACTTC
CDR3aa: CASRETGAGYEQYF

j_gene: TRBJ1-5
v_gene: TRBV18
abundance: NA
d_gene: NA
CDR3nt: TGTGCCAGCTCACCCACTAGGGGGGGCGAGGCCCAGCATTTT
CDR3aa: CASSPTRGGEAQHF

j_gene: TRBJ2-5
v_gene: TRBV11-2
abundance: NA
d_gene: NA
CDR3nt: TGTGCCAGCAGCTTAGCCCTACAGGGCACCGGGGAGACCCAGTACTTC
CDR3aa: CASSLALQGTGETQYF

j_gene: TRBJ1-1
v_gene: TRBV7-9
abundance: NA
d_gene: TRBD1
CDR3nt: TGTGCCAGCAGCTCCCCCGGGACAGGGGCCCCTGAAGCTTTCTTT
CDR3aa: CASSSPGTGAPEAFF

j_gene: TRBJ2-3
v_gene: TRBV7-2
abundance: NA
d_gene: TRBD1
CDR3nt: TGTGCCAGCAGCTTAGTTGGGGGGACAGGGGGCTTAGATACGCAGTATTTT
CDR3aa: CASSLVGGTGGLDTQYF